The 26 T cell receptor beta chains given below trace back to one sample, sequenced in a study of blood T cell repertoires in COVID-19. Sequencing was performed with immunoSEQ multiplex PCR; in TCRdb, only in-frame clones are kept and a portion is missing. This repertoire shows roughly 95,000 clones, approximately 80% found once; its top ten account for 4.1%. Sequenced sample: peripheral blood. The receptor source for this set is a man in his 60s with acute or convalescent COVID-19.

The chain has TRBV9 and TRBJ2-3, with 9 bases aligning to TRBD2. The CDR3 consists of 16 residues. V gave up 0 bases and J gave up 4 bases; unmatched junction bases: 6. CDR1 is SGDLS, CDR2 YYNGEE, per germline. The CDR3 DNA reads TGTGCCAGCAGCGTAGGTTCGAGCGGGGGGTCAGATACGCAGTATTTT. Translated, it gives CASSVGSSGGSDTQYF. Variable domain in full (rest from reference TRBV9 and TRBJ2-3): DSGVTQTPKHLITATGQRVTLRCSPRSGDLSVYWYQQSLDQGLQFLIQYYNGEERAKGNILERFSAQQFPDLHSELNLSSLELGDSALYFCASSVGSSGGSDTQYFGPGTRLTVL.

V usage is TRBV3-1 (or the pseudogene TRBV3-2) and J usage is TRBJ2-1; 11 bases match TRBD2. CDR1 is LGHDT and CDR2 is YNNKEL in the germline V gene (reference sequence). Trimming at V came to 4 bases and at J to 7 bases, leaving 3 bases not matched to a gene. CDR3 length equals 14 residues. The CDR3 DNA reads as TGTGCCAGCAGCCCTAGACTAGCGGGGAATGAGCAGTTCTTC. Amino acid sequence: CASSPRLAGNEQFF.

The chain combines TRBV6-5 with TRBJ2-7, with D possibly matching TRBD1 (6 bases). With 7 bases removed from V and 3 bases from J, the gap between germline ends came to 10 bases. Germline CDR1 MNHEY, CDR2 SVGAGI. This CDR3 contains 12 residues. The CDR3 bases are TGTGCCAGCATGGACAGCAGCTACGAGCAGTACGTC. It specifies CASMDSSYEQYV.

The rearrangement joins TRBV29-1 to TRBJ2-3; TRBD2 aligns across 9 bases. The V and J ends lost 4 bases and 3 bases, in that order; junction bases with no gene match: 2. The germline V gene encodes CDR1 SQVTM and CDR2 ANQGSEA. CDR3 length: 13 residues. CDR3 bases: TGCAGCGTTGTGCGGGGGGGGACAGATACGCAGTATTTT. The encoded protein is CSVVRGGTDTQYF.

CDR3 sequence reads: CASSYLARDEQFF. The CDR3 coding sequence is TGTGCCAGCAGTTACCTAGCGCGCGATGAGCAGTTCTTC. This sequence joins TRBV6-6 and TRBJ2-1; weak D call: TRBD2 (6 bases). The CDR3 sequence is 13 residues long. Trimming removed 2 bases from V and 8 bases from J, with 10 bases in between. CDR1 MNHNY and CDR2 SVGAGI come from the germline V gene (reference sequence).

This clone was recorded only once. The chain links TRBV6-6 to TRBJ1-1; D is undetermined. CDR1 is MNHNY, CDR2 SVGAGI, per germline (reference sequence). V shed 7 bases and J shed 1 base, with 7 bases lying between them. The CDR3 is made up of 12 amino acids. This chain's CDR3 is CASIEPNTEAFF. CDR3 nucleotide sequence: TGTGCCAGCATCGAGCCGAACACTGAAGCTTTCTTT.

CDR3 sequence reads: CASSDQGGIADTQYF. DNA for the CDR3: TGCGCCAGCAGTGACCAGGGAGGCATTGCAGATACGCAGTATTTT. The chain couples TRBV10-2 to TRBJ2-3; tentative D call: TRBD2 (6 bases). CDR1 WSHSY and CDR2 SAAADI come from the germline V gene. CDR3 length: 15 amino acids. Deletions cut 3 bases from V and 4 bases from J, with 14 bases between.

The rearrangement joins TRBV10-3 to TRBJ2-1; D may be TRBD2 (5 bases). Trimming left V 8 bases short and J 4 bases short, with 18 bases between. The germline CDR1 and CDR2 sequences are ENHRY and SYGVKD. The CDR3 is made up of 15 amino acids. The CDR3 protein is CAIGRGSGTYNEQFF. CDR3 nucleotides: TGTGCCATCGGCCGGGGATCGGGTACATACAATGAGCAGTTCTTC.

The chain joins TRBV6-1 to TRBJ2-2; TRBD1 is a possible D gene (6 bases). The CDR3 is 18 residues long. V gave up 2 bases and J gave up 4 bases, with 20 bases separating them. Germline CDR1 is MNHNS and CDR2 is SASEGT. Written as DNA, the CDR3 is TGTGCCAGCAGTGAAATAGACTTCTGGGCAGGGGCCACCGGGGAGCTGTTTTTT. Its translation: CASSEIDFWAGATGELFF.

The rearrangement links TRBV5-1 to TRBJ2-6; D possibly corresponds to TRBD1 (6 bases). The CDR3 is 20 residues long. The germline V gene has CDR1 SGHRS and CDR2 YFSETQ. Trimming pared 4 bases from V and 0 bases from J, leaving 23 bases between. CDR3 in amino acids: CASSQSRVTGNFSGANVLTF. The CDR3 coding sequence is TGCGCCAGCAGCCAGAGTAGGGTGACAGGCAACTTCTCTGGGGCCAACGTCCTGACTTTC.

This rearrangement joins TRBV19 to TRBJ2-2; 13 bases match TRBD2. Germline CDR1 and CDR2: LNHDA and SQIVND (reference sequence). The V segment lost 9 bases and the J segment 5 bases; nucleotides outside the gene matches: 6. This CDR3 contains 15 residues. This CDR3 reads CASNRLAGGTGELFF. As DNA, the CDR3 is TGTGCCAGCAACCGACTAGCGGGAGGAACCGGGGAGCTGTTTTTT. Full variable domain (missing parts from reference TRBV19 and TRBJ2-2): DGGITQSPKYLFRKEGQNVTLSCEQNLNHDAMYWYRQDPGQGLRLIYYSQIVNDFQKGDIAEGYSVSREKKESFPLTVTSAQKNPTAFYLCASNRLAGGTGELFFGEGSRLTVL.

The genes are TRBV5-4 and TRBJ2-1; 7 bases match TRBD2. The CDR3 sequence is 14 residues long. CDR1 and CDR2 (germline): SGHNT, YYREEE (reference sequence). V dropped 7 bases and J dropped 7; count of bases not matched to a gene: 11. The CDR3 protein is CASRESGAGNEQFF. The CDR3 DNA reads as TGTGCCAGCCGAGAATCGGGAGCGGGAAATGAGCAGTTCTTC.

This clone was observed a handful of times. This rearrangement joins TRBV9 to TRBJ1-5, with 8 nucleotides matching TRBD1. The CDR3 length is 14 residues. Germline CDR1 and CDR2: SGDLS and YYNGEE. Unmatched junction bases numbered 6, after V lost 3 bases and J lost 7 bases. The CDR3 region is CASSAQGAQQPQHF. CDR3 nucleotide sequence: TGTGCCAGCAGCGCCCAGGGGGCTCAACAGCCCCAGCATTTT.

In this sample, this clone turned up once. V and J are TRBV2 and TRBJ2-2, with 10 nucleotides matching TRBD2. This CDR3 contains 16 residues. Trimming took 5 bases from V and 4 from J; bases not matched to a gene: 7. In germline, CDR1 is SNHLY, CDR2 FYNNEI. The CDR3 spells CASSLTSGIGTGELFF. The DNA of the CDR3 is TGTGCCAGCAGTCTAACTAGCGGGATAGGCACCGGGGAGCTGTTTTTT.

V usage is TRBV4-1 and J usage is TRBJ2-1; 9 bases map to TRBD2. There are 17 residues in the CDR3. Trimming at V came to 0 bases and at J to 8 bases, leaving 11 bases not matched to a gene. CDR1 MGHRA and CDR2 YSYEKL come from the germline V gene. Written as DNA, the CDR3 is TGCGCCAGCAGCCAAGATCGGAGCGCTAGCGGGGCCTATGAGCAGTTCTTC. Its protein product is CASSQDRSASGAYEQFF.

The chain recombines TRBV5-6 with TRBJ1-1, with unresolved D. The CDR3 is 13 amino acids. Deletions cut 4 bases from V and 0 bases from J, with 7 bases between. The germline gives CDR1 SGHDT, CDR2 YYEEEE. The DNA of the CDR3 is TGTGCCAGCAGCCCGGGTATGAACACTGAAGCTTTCTTT. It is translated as CASSPGMNTEAFF.

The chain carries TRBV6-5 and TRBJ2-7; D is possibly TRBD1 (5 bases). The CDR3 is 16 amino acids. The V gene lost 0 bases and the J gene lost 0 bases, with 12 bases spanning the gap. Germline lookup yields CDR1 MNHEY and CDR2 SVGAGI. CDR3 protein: CASSYSGLSSSYEQYF. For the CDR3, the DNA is TGTGCCAGCAGTTACTCGGGGCTTTCGAGCTCCTACGAGCAGTACTTC.

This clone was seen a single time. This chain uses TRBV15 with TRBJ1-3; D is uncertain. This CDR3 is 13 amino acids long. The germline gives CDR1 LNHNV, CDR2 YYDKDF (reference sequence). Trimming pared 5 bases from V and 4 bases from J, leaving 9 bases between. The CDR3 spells CATSPHPGNTIYF. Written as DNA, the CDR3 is TGTGCCACCAGCCCCCATCCCGGAAACACCATATATTTT.

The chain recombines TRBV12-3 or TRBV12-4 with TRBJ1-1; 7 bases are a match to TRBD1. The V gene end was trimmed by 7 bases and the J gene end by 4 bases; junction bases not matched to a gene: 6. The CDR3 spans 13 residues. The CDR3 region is CASTMGQLTEAFF. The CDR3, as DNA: TGTGCCAGCACCATGGGACAGCTCACTGAAGCTTTCTTT.

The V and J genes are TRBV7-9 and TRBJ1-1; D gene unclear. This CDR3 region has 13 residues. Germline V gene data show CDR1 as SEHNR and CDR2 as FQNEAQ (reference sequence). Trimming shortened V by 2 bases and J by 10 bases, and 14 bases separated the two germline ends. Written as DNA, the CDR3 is TGTGCCAGCAGCTTAATCGGCGGCGACGGAGCTTTCTTT. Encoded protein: CASSLIGGDGAFF.

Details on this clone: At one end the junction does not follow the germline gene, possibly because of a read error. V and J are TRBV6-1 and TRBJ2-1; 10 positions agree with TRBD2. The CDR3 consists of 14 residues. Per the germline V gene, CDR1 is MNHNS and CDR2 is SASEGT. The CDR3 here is CASREAGGPGEQFF. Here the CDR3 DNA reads TGTGCCAGCAGGGAAGCGGGGGGGCCTGGTGAGCAGTTCTTC.

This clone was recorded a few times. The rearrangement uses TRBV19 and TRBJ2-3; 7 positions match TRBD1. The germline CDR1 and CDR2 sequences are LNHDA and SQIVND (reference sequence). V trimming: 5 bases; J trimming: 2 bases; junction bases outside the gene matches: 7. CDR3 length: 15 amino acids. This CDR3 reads CASSESGTDTDTQYF. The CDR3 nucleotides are TGTGCCAGTAGTGAATCCGGGACAGACACAGATACGCAGTATTTT.

The DNA of the CDR3 is TGCGCCAGCAGTGAGTCTAAGGGGTCCATCGGGGAGCTGTTTTTT. Amino acid sequence: CASSESKGSIGELFF. This sequence joins TRBV10-1 and TRBJ2-2, with a tentative D call TRBD1 (5 bases). The CDR3 runs to 15 residues. Trimming took 0 bases from V and 7 from J, leaving 12 bases between them. Germline V gene data show CDR1 as WNHNN and CDR2 as SYGVQD (reference sequence).

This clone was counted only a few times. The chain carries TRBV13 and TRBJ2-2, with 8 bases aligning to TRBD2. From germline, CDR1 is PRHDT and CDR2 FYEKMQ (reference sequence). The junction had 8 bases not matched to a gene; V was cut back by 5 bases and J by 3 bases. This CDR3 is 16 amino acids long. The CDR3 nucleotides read TGTGCCAGCAGCCCCGAGCGGGGGCGGGACACCGGGGAGCTGTTTTTT. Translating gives CASSPERGRDTGELFF.

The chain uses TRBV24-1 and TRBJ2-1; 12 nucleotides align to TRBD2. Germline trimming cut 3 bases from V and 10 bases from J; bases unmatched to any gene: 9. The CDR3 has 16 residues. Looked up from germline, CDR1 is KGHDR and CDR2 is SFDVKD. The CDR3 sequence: CATSDISSGRAREQFF. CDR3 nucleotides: TGTGCCACCAGTGATATATCTAGCGGGAGGGCCAGGGAGCAGTTCTTC.

The CDR3: CASRGVGQGYGYTF. Written as DNA, the CDR3 is TGTGCCAGCAGGGGAGTAGGGCAAGGGTATGGCTACACCTTC. V is TRBV2 and J is TRBJ1-2; no clear D gene. The length of the CDR3 is 14 residues. Looked up from germline, CDR1 is SNHLY and CDR2 is FYNNEI. V lost 6 bases, J lost 5 bases, and 16 bases lay in between.